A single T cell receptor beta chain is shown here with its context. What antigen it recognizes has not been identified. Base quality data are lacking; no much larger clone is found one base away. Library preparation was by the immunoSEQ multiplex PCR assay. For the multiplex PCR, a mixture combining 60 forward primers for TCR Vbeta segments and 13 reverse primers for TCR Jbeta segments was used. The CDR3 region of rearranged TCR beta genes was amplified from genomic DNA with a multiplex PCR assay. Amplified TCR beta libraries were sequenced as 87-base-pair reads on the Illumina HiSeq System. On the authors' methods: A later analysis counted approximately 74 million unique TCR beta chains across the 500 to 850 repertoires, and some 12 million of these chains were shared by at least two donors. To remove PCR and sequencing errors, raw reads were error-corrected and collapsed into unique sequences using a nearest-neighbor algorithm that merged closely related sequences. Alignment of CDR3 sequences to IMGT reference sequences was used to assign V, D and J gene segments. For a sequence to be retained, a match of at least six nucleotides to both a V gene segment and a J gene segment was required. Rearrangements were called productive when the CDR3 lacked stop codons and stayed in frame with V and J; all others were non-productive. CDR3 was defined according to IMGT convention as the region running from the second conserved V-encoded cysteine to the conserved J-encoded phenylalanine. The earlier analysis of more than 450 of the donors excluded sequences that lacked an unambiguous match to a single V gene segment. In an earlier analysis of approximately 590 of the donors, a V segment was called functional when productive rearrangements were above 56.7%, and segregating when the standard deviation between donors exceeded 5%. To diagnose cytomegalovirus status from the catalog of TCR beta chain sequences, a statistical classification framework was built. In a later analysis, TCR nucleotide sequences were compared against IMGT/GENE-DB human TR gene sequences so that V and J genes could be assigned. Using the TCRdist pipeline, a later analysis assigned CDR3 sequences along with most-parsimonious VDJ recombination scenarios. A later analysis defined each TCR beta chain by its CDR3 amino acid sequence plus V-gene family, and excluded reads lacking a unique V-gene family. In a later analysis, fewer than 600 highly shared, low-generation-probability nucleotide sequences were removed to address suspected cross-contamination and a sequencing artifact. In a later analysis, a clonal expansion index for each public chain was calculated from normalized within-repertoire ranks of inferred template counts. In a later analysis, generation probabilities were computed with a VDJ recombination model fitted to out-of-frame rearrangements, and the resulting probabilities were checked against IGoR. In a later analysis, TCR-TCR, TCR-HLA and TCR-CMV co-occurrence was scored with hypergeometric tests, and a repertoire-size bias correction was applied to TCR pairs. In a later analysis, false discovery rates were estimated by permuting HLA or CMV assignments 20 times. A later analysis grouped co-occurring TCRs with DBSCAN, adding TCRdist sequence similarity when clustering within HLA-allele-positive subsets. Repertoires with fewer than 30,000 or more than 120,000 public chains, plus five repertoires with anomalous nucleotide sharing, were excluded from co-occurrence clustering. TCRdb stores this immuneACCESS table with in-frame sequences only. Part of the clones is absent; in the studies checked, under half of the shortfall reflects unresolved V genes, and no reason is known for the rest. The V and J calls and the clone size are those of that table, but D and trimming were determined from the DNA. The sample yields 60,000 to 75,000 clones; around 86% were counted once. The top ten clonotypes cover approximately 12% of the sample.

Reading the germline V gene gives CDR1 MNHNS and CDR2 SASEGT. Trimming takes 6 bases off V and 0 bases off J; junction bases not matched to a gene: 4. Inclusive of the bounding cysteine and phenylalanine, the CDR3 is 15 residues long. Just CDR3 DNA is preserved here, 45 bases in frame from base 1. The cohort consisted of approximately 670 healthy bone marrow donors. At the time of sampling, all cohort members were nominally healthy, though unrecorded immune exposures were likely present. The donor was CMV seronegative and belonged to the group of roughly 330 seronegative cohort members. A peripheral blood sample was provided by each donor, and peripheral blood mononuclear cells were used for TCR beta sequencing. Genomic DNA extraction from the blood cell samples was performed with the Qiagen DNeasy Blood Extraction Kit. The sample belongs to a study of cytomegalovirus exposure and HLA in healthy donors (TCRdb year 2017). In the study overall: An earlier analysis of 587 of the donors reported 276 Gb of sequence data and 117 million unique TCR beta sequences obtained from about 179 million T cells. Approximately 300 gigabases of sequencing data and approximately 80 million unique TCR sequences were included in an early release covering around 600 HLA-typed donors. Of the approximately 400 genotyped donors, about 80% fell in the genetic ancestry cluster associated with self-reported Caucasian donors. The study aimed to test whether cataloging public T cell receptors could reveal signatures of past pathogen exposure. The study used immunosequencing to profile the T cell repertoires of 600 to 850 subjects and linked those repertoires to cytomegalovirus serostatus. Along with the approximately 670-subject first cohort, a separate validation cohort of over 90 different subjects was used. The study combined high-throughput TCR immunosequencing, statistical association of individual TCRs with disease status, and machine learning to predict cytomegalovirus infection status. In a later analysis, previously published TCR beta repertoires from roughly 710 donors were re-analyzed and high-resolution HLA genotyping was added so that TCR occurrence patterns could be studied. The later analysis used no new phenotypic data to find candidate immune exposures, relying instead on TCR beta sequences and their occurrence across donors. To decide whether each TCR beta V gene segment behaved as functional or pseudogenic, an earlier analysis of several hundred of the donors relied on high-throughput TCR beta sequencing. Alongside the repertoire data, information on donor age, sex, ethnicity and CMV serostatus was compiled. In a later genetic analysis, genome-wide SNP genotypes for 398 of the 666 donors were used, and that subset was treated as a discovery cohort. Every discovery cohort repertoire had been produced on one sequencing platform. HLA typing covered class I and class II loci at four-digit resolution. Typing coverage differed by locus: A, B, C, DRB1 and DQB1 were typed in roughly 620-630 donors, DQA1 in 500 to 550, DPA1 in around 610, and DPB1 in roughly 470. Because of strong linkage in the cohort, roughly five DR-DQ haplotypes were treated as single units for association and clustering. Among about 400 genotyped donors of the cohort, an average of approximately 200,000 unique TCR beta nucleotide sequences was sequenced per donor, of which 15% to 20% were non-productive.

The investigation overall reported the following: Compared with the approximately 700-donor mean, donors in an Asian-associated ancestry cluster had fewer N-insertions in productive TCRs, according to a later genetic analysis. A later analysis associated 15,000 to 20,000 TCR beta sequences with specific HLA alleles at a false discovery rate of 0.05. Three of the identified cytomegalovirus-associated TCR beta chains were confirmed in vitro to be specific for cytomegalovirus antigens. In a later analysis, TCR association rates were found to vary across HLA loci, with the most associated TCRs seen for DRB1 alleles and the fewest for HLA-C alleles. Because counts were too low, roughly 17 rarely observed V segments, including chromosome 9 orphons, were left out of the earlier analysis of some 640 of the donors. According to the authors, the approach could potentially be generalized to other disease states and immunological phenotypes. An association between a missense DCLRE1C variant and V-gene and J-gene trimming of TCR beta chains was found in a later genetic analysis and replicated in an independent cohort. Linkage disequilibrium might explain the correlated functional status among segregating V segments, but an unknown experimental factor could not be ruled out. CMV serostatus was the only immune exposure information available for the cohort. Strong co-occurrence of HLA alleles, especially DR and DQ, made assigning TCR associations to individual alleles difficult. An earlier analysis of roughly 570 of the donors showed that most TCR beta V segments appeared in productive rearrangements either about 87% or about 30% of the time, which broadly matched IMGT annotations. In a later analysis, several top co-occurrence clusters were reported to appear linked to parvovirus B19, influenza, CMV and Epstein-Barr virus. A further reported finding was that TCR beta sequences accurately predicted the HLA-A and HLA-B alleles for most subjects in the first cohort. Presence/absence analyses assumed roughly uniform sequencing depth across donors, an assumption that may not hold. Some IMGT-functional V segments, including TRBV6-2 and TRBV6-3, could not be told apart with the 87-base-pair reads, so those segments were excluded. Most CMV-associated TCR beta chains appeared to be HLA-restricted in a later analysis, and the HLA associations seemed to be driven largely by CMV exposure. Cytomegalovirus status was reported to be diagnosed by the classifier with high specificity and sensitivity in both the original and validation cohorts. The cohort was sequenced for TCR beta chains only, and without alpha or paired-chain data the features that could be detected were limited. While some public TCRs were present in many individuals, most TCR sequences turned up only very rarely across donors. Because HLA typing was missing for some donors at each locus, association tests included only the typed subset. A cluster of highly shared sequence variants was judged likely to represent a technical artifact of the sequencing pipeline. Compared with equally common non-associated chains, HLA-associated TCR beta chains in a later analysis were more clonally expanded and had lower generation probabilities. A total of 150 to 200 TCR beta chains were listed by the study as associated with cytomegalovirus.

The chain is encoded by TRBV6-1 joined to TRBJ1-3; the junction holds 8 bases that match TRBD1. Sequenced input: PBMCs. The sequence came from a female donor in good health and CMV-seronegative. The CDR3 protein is CASRLQGDSGNTIYF. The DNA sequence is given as TGTGCCAGCAGACTACAGGGGGACTCTGGAAACACCATATATTTT.